This passage covers 19 T cell receptor beta chains from one sample sequenced in a study of T cells after yellow fever vaccination. TCRdb analysed the 5' RACE reads with MiXCR anew, one entry per CDR3 protein. The sample has about 260,000 distinct CDR3 sequences, over 4.5% seen once; the top ten hold roughly 3.3%. The specimen was CD4+ T cells sorted from PBMCs, collected on the day of the yellow fever booster vaccination. The receptors were gathered from a man younger than 35 who received the YFV17D yellow fever vaccine.

This clonotype was seen many times. The rearrangement links TRBV6-2 or TRBV6-3 to TRBJ1-1; a possible D gene is TRBD1 (5 bases). The germline CDR1 and CDR2 sequences are MNHEY and SVGEGT. This CDR3 spans 14 amino acids. V was shortened by 5 bases and J by 7 bases, with 17 bases between the two germline ends. The CDR3: CASSRPGTILEAFF. The CDR3 DNA reads TGTGCCAGCAGTAGACCGGGGACGATTCTTGAAGCTTTCTTT.

This clonotype came up many times. The chain employs TRBV6-1 and TRBJ2-3; the match to TRBD2 covers 8 bases. Germline trimming cut 6 bases from V and 2 bases from J; bases unmatched to any gene: 4. The CDR3 loop spans 14 amino acids. Germline V gene data show CDR1 as MNHNS and CDR2 as SASEGT. The DNA for the CDR3 is TGTGCCAGCAGGAGGGGACTAGTCACAGATACGCAGTATTTT. Amino acids: CASRRGLVTDTQYF.

As DNA, the CDR3 is TGTGCCAGCAGTTACTCGCCTCTCGCGGGGGGGGGTGGCACCGGGGAGCTGTTTTTT. Encoded protein: CASSYSPLAGGGGTGELFF. The rearrangement uses TRBV6-5 and TRBJ2-2; 9 bases agree with TRBD2. CDR3 length: 19 amino acids. Germline trimming cut 0 bases from V and 4 bases from J; bases unmatched to any gene: 12. Germline V gene data show CDR1 as MNHEY and CDR2 as SVGAGI.

This clonotype appeared many times. The chain couples TRBV7-2 to TRBJ1-6; D unclear. Germline CDR1 and CDR2: SGHTA and FQGNSA. The CDR3 length is 12 residues. With 5 bases removed from V and 4 bases from J, the gap between germline ends came to 3 bases. CDR3 loop: CASSMYNSPLHF. The CDR3 DNA sequence: TGTGCCAGCAGCATGTATAATTCACCCCTCCACTTT.

This clonotype was counted many times. The chain combines TRBV4-3 with TRBJ2-2; D remains ambiguous. CDR1 is LGHNA and CDR2 is YSLEER in the germline V gene. Trimming pared 0 bases from V and 5 bases from J, leaving 13 bases between. The CDR3 consists of 16 residues. CDR3 sequence (DNA): TGCGCCAGCAGCCAAGAACACCGCCCGAGGACCGGGGAGCTGTTTTTT. Its translation: CASSQEHRPRTGELFF.

In its sample, this clonotype was seen a few times. The V gene is TRBV6-1, the J gene TRBJ1-6; D is undetermined. The CDR3 runs 15 residues. Trimming took 7 bases from V and 8 from J, leaving 18 bases between them. In germline, CDR1 is MNHNS, CDR2 SASEGT. CDR3 loop: CASKSRLVAYSPLHF. CDR3 DNA: TGTGCCAGCAAGTCCAGGCTCGTTGCTTATTCACCCCTCCACTTT.

The chain has TRBV6-2 or TRBV6-3 and TRBJ2-1; D tentatively fits TRBD1 or TRBD2 (6 bases each). Germline loops: CDR1 MNHEY, CDR2 SVGEGT. V lost 6 bases and J lost 6, with 15 bases in between. CDR3 length equals 14 residues. CDR3 sequence (DNA): TGTGCCAGCAGCCAGATTTGGGGGGCCAATGAGCAGTTCTTC. Protein sequence: CASSQIWGANEQFF.

This clonotype was counted at least ten times. The genes are TRBV6-5 and TRBJ2-7; D may match TRBD1 or TRBD2 (5 bases each). This CDR3 is built from 15 residues. Germline CDR1 MNHEY, CDR2 SVGAGI. The germline V and J ends were trimmed by 6 bases and 2 bases, with 17 bases remaining between them. The CDR3 DNA reads TGTGCCAGCAGCCCCATGGGACCTCCAGCCTACGAGCAGTACGTC. This gives the protein CASSPMGPPAYEQYV.

This clonotype was observed many times. The chain couples TRBV4-3 to TRBJ2-7, with 10 bases identical to TRBD1. The V gene end was trimmed by 0 bases and the J gene end by 2 bases; junction bases not matched to a gene: 7. There are 17 residues in the CDR3. CDR1 and CDR2 from the germline V gene are LGHNA and YSLEER. CDR3 loop: CASSQDWGTGEPYEQYF. The DNA for the CDR3 is TGCGCCAGCAGCCAAGATTGGGGGACAGGGGAACCCTACGAGCAGTACTTC.

In this sample, this clonotype turned up a few times. The gene calls are TRBV7-6 and TRBJ2-5; 9 nucleotides match TRBD2. Unmatched junction bases numbered 8, after V lost 5 bases and J lost 4 bases. The CDR3 consists of 15 residues. Per the germline V gene, CDR1 is SGHVS and CDR2 is FNYEAQ. The CDR3 DNA reads TGTGCCAGCAGCGCCGGGACTAGCAGGATAGAGACCCAGTACTTC. It is translated as CASSAGTSRIETQYF.

A few counts support this clonotype. The chain has TRBV7-2 and TRBJ2-1; possible D gene TRBD2, 5 bases. This CDR3 is 13 amino acids long. CDR1 and CDR2 from the germline V gene are SGHTA and FQGNSA. Trimming removed 6 bases at V and 9 bases at J, with 15 bases between. CDR3 nucleotide sequence: TGTGCCAGCAGTCAATGGACCGGAGGTGAGCAGTTCTTC. Protein sequence: CASSQWTGGEQFF.

The sample holds a few counts of this clonotype. The CDR3 loop reads CASTRGGRVYGYTF. CDR3 sequence (DNA): TGTGCCAGCACCCGAGGGGGGCGCGTCTATGGCTACACCTTC. This chain uses TRBV12-3 or TRBV12-4 with TRBJ1-2, with a tentative D call TRBD1 (6 bases). The CDR3 contains 14 residues. Trimming pared 7 bases from V and 4 bases from J, leaving 16 bases between.

This clonotype was found a few times. The chain uses TRBV28 and TRBJ1-2, with D unclear. Trimming removed 3 bases at V and 11 bases at J, with 10 bases between. From germline, CDR1 is MDHEN and CDR2 SYDVKM. CDR3 length equals 11 residues. For the CDR3, the DNA is TGTGCCAGCAGTTTCGTCCAGAAGTACACCTTC. Translation gives CASSFVQKYTF.

This chain connects TRBV7-6 to TRBJ2-3; no clear D. CDR3 length: 14 amino acids. The germline V and J ends were trimmed by 5 bases and 0 bases, with 9 bases remaining between them. The germline V gene has CDR1 SGHVS and CDR2 FNYEAQ. The CDR3 DNA sequence: TGTGCCAGCAGCACCCGTCCTAGCACAGATACGCAGTATTTT. Its protein product is CASSTRPSTDTQYF.

This clonotype was counted between two and nine times. The chain carries TRBV30 and TRBJ1-3, with D possibly matching TRBD1 (5 bases). This CDR3 comprises 11 residues. Looked up from germline, CDR1 is GTSNPN and CDR2 is SVGIG (reference sequence). V was clipped by 5 bases and J by 10 bases, with 12 bases between them. The CDR3 sequence is CAWGRGRTIYF. The CDR3, as DNA: TGTGCCTGGGGTAGGGGTAGGACCATATATTTT.

The chain combines TRBV30 with TRBJ1-2, with 8 positions matching TRBD1. This CDR3 is built from 13 residues. V shed 1 base, J shed 6 bases, and the junction held 4 bases outside the gene matches. From germline, CDR1 is GTSNPN and CDR2 SVGIG (reference sequence). CDR3 nucleotides: TGTGCCTGGAGTGGGACAGGGAACCATGGCTACACCTTC. Its protein is CAWSGTGNHGYTF.

The chain joins TRBV7-9 to TRBJ1-2; D is ambiguous. This CDR3 is built from 14 residues. V was shortened by 5 bases and J by 3 bases, with 13 bases between the two germline ends. Germline-derived CDR1 and CDR2 are SEHNR and FQNEAQ (reference sequence). The DNA for the CDR3 is TGTGCCAGCAGCCGATCGGGGTATGACTATGGCTACACCTTC. This encodes CASSRSGYDYGYTF.

This clonotype appeared a few times. The chain joins TRBV24-1 to TRBJ1-5; TRBD1 matches at 7 bases. The germline V gene encodes CDR1 KGHDR and CDR2 SFDVKD. V gave up 2 bases and J gave up 4 bases; unmatched junction bases: 7. The CDR3 has 16 residues. The CDR3 DNA follows: TGTGCCACCAGTGATTCTAGGACAGGCGCTAATCAGCCCCAGCATTTT. Its translation is CATSDSRTGANQPQHF.

This clonotype has just a few counts. The CDR3 here is CASSQEGYSGGAFEQFF. CDR3 coding DNA: TGCGCCAGCAGCCAAGAGGGGTATAGCGGGGGGGCCTTTGAGCAGTTCTTC. This chain connects TRBV4-3 to TRBJ2-1; TRBD2 agrees at 11 bases. Germline V lookup: CDR1 LGHNA, CDR2 YSLEER. J gave up 9 bases and V 0 bases, and 10 bases lay outside the gene matches. The CDR3 extends over 17 amino acids.